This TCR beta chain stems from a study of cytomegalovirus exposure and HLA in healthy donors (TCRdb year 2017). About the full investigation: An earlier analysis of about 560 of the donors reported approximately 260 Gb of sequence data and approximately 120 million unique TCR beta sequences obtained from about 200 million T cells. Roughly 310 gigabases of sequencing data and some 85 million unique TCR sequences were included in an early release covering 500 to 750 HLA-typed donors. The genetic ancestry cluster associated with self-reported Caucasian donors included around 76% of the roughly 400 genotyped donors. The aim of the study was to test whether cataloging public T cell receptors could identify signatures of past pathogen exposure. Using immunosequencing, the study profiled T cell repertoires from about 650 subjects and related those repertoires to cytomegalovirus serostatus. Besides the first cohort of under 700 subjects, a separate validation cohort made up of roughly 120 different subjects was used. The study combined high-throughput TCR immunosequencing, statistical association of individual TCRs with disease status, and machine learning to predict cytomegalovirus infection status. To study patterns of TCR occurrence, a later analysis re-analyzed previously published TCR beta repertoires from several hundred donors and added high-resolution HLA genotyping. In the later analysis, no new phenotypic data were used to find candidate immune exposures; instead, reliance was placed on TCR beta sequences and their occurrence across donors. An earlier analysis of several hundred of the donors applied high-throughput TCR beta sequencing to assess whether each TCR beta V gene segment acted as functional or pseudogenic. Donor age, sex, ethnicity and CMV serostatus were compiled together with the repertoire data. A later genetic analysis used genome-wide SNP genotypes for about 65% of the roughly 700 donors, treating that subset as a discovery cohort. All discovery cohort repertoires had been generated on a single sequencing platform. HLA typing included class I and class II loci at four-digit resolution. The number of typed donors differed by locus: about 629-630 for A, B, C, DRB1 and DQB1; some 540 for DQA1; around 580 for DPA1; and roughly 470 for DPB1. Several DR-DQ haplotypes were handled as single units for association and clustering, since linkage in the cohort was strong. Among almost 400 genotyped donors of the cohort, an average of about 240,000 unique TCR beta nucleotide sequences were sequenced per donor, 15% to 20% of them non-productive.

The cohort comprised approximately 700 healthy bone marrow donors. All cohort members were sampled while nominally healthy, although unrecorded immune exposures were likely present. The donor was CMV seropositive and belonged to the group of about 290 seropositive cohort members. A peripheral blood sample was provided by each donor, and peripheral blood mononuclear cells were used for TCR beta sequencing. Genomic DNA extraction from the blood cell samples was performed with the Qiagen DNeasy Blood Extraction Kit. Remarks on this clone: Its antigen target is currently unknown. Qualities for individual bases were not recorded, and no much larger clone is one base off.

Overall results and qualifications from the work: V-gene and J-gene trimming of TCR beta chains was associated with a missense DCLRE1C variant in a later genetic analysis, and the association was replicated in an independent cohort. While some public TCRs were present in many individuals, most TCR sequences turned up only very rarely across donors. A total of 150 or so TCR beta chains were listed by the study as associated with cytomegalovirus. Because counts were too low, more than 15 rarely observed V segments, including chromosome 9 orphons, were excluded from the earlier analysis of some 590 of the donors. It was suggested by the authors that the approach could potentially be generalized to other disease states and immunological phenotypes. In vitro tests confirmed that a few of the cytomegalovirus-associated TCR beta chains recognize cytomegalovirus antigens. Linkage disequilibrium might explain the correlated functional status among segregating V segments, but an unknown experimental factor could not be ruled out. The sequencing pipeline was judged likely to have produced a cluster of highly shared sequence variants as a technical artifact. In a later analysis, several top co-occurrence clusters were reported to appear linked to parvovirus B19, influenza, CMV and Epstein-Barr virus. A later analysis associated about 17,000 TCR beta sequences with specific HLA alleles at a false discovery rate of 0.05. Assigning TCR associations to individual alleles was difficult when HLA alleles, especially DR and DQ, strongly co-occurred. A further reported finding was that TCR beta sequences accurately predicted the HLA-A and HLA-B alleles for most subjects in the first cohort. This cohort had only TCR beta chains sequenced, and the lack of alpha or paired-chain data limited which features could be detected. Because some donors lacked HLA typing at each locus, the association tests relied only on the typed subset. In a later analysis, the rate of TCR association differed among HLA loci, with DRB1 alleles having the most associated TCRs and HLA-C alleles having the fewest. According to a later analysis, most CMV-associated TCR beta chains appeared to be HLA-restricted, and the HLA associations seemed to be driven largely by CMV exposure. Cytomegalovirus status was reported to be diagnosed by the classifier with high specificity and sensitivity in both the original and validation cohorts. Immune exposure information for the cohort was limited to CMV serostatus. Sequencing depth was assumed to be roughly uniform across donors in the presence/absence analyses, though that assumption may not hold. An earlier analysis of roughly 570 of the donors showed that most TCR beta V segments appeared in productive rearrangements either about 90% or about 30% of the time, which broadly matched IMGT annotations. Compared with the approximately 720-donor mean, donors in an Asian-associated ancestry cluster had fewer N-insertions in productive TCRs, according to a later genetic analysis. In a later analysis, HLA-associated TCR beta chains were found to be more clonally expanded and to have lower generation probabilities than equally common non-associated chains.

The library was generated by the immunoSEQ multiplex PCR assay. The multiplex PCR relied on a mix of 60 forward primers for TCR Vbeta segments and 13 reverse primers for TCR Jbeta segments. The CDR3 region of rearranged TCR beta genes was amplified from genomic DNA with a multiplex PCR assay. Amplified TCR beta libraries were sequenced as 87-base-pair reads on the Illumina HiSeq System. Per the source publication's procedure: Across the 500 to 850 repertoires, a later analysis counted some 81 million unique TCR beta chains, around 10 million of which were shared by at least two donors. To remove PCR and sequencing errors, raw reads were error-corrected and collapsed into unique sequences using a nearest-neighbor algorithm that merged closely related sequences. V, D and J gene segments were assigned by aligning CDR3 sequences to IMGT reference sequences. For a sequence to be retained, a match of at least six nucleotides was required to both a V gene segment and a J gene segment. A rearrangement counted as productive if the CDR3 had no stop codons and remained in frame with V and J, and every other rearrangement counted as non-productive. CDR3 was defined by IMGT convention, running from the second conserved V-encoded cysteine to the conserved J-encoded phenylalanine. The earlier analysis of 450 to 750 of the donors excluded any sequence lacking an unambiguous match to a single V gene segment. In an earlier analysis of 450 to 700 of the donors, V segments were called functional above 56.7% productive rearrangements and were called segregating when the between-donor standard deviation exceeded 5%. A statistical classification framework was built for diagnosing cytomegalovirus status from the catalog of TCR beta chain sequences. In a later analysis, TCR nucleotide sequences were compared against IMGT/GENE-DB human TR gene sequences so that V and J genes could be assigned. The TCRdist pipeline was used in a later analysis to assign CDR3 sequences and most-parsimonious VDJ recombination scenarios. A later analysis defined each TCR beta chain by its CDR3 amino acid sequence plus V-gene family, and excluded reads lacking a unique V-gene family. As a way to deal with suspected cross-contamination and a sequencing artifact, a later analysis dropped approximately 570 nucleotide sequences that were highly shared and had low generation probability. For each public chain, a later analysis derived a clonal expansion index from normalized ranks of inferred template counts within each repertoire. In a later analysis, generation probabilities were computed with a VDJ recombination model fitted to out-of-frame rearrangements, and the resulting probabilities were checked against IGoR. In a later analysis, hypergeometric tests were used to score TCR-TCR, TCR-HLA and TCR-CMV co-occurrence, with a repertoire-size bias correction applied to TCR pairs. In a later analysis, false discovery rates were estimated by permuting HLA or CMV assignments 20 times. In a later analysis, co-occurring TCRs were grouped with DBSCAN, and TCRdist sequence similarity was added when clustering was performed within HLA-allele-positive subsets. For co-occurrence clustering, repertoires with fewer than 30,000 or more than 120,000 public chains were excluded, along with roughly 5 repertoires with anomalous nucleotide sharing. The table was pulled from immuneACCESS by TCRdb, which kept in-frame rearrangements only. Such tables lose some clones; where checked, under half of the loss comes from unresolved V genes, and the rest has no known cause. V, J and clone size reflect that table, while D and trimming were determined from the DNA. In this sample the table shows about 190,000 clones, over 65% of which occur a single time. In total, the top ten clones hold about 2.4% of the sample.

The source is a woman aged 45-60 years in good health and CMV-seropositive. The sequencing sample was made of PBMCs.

CDR3 sequence: CASSLASDDYETYSGNTIYF. The DNA reads as follows: TGTGCCAGCAGCTTAGCGTCGGACGACTACGAAACCTACTCTGGAAACACCATATATTTT. Here the chain combines TRBV7-3 and TRBJ1-3, with the D gene not confidently named. The V end loses 2 bases and the J end loses 0 bases, and a stretch of 23 bases separates them. CDR1 and CDR2, looked up from the germline V gene, are SGHTA and FQGTGA. The CDR3 goes from the cysteine to the phenylalanine over 20 residues. CDR3 DNA only is kept here, 60 bases in frame from base 1.